The 23 T cell receptor beta chains listed next were all sequenced from one sample in a study of cytomegalovirus exposure and HLA in healthy donors. The PCR contained 60 Vbeta and 13 Jbeta primers. Clones were read by immunoSEQ multiplex PCR, and TCRdb kept only the in-frame ones, dropping some. Counted here are 250,000 to 350,000 clones, roughly 90% occurring once; the ten biggest clones make up roughly 2%. Sequencing used PBMCs. These receptors originate from a woman between 18 and 29 years old in good health and CMV-seronegative.

The table lists this clone with a count of one. The chain recombines TRBV30 with TRBJ2-7, with TRBD1 matching 8 bases. The CDR3 runs 14 residues. Unmatched junction bases numbered 9, after V lost 3 bases and J lost 5 bases. Germline CDR1 is GTSNPN and CDR2 is SVGIG (reference sequence). This CDR3 reads CAWRFQGARNEQYF. CDR3 bases: TGTGCCTGGAGATTCCAGGGGGCGCGCAACGAGCAGTACTTC.

The rearrangement links TRBV18 to TRBJ2-3; 11 nucleotides match TRBD2. Germline V gene lookup returns CDR1 KGHSH and CDR2 LQKENI. This CDR3 contains 17 residues. The J segment lost 4 bases and the V segment lost 1 base, leaving 7 bases of the junction unmatched. DNA for the CDR3: TGTGCCAGCTCACCACTACCCGGGACTAGCGGCTCAGATACGCAGTATTTT. Protein: CASSPLPGTSGSDTQYF.

The rearrangement uses TRBV18 and TRBJ1-2; a weak D match, TRBD1 (5 bases). Germline assignment: CDR1 KGHSH and CDR2 LQKENI. V was clipped by 4 bases and J by 1 base, with 10 bases between them. The CDR3 is made up of 14 amino acids. The CDR3 nucleotides are TGTGCCAGCTCACAGGTACAGGTTAACTATGGCTACACCTTC. It translates to CASSQVQVNYGYTF. Filled out from reference TRBV18 and TRBJ1-2, the complete variable domain reads NAGVMQNPRHLVRRRGQEARLRCSPMKGHSHVYWYRQLPEEGLKFMVYLQKENIIDESGMPKERFSAEFPKEGPSILRIQQVVRGDSAAYFCASSQVQVNYGYTFGSGTRLTVV.

This sequence joins TRBV5-1 and TRBJ2-2; 8 bases are shared with TRBD1. The junction had 8 bases not matched to a gene; V was cut back by 4 bases and J by 6 bases. Germline V gives CDR1 SGHRS, CDR2 YFSETQ. The CDR3 covers 15 residues. CDR3 sequence (DNA): TGCGCCAGCAGCCCCGGACAGGGCTGGGCCGGGGAGCTGTTTTTT. Translation gives CASSPGQGWAGELFF.

This clone has only one observation. The chain recombines TRBV7-9 with TRBJ1-5, with D possibly being TRBD1 (6 bases). The CDR3 has 15 amino acids. V dropped 4 bases and J dropped 6 bases, with 16 bases sitting between them. Per germline, CDR1 SEHNR and CDR2 FQNEAQ (reference sequence). The CDR3 loop is CASSSTGGALQPQHF. CDR3 coding DNA: TGTGCCAGCAGCTCGACAGGAGGAGCGCTTCAGCCCCAGCATTTT.

V and J are TRBV19 and TRBJ1-2; TRBD1 is a possible D gene (6 bases). CDR1 LNHDA and CDR2 SQIVND come from the germline V gene (reference sequence). The V and J ends lost 11 bases and 7 bases respectively, with 20 bases between them. This CDR3 region has 13 residues. The CDR3 sequence: CAVEGEYPRGYTF. CDR3 bases: TGTGCCGTAGAGGGGGAGTATCCCCGTGGCTACACCTTC.

The chain employs TRBV6-1 and TRBJ1-1; TRBD1 matches at 9 bases. CDR1 and CDR2 (germline): MNHNS, SASEGT. After removal of 6 bases from V and 0 bases from J, the junction contained 5 bases not matched to a gene. CDR3 length equals 15 residues. Here the CDR3 DNA reads TGTGCCAGCAGGCCGGGACAGGGATTGAACACTGAAGCTTTCTTT. Its protein is CASRPGQGLNTEAFF.

This sequence joins TRBV7-9 and TRBJ2-2; D ambiguous. Germline V lookup: CDR1 SEHNR, CDR2 FQNEAQ (reference sequence). V was trimmed by 2 bases and J by 0 bases, leaving 7 bases between them. The CDR3 is made up of 15 amino acids. CDR3 protein: CASSLPSTNTGELFF. The CDR3 nucleotides read TGTGCCAGCAGCTTACCATCCACGAACACCGGGGAGCTGTTTTTT.

This chain joins TRBV12-5 and TRBJ1-1, with TRBD1 matching 7 bases. Germline CDR1 is LGHNT and CDR2 is FRNRAP. CDR3 length equals 16 residues. Trimming cost V 6 bases and J 3 bases; bases outside gene matches: 13. The CDR3 DNA sequence: TGTGCTAGTGGAGAAACAGGGGCCAGGGAGTACACTGAAGCTTTCTTT. Residues: CASGETGAREYTEAFF.

The rearrangement joins TRBV5-1 to TRBJ2-1, with 11 bases aligning to TRBD2. Looked up from germline, CDR1 is SGHRS and CDR2 is YFSETQ. The CDR3 has 15 amino acids. V lost 1 base to trimming and J lost 8 bases; unmatched junction nucleotides: 5. The CDR3 region is CASSLLAGGPYEQFF. CDR3 DNA: TGCGCCAGCAGCTTGTTAGCGGGGGGGCCTTATGAGCAGTTCTTC.

J is TRBJ2-5 and V is TRBV6-1; no reliable D call. Trimming took off 5 bases at V and 0 bases at J, with 4 bases between the two ends. This CDR3 has 12 amino acids. Germline V gene lookup returns CDR1 MNHNS and CDR2 SASEGT. Here the CDR3 reads CASSINQETQYF. The CDR3 coding sequence is TGTGCCAGCAGTATCAACCAAGAGACCCAGTACTTC.

This clone has only one observation. The chain joins TRBV29-1 to TRBJ2-6, with D unclear. CDR3 size: 18 residues. Trimming stripped 3 bases from V and 0 bases from J, with 18 bases between. The V gene's germline CDR1 is SQVTM and CDR2 ANQGSEA. Here the CDR3 reads CSVELRGRRGSGANVLTF. CDR3 DNA: TGCAGCGTTGAGCTGCGCGGCAGAAGAGGCTCTGGGGCCAACGTCCTGACTTTC.

The chain links TRBV2 to TRBJ1-2; D possibly corresponds to TRBD1 (5 bases). Trimming stripped 7 bases from V and 8 bases from J, with 14 bases between. Looked up from germline, CDR1 is SNHLY and CDR2 is FYNNEI. The CDR3 covers 12 residues. The CDR3 loop reads CASTVGETGYTF. CDR3 nucleotide sequence: TGTGCCAGCACCGTAGGGGAAACGGGCTACACCTTC.

The chain links TRBV7-6 to TRBJ2-5; 10 bases are a match to TRBD1. This CDR3 region has 15 residues. Germline V gene data show CDR1 as SGHVS and CDR2 as FNYEAQ. The V gene end was trimmed by 1 base and the J gene end by 5 bases; junction bases not matched to a gene: 4. The DNA for the CDR3 is TGTGCCAGCAGCTTAGTGGGACAGGGGTCGGAGACCCAGTACTTC. Translated: CASSLVGQGSETQYF.

This chain uses TRBV28 with TRBJ2-3, with no clear D. This CDR3 has 16 residues. Germline CDR1 reads MDHEN; CDR2 reads SYDVKM. The V and J ends lost 3 bases and 6 bases respectively, with 19 bases between them. The DNA for the CDR3 is TGTGCCAGCAGTTTTCTATCGGGTGCGAGAACTGATACGCAGTATTTT. It is translated as CASSFLSGARTDTQYF.

The chain has TRBV27 and TRBJ1-1; D is perhaps TRBD1 (5 bases). Germline V gives CDR1 MNHEY, CDR2 SMNVEV (reference sequence). With 5 bases removed from V and 4 bases from J, the gap between germline ends came to 11 bases. The CDR3 extends over 13 amino acids. CDR3 amino acids: CASSVWGGTEAFF. CDR3 coding DNA: TGTGCCAGCAGTGTTTGGGGGGGCACTGAAGCTTTCTTT.

This chain links TRBV19 with TRBJ2-2; D is unresolved. V shed 5 bases and J shed 4 bases, with 11 bases lying between them. The germline gives CDR1 LNHDA, CDR2 SQIVND (reference sequence). The CDR3 has 14 amino acids. CDR3 sequence: CASSEQAPTGELFF. In DNA form, the CDR3 reads TGTGCCAGTAGTGAGCAGGCGCCCACCGGGGAGCTGTTTTTT.

A note on this clone: This specimen includes other DNA sequences encoding the same CDR3. This chain joins TRBV7-3 and TRBJ1-1, with 8 positions matching TRBD1. The CDR3 covers 15 residues. V shed 2 bases and J 3 bases; nucleotides not matched to a gene: 5. From germline, CDR1 is SGHTA and CDR2 FQGTGA. The CDR3 coding sequence is TGTGCCAGCAGCTTACAGGGGGCAGGGTACACTGAAGCTTTCTTT. This codes for CASSLQGAGYTEAFF.

The DNA for the CDR3 is TGTGCCAGCATTCGAGGGGGTCCCCGGTACAATGAGCAGTTCTTC. Translated, it gives CASIRGGPRYNEQFF. The rearrangement links TRBV2 to TRBJ2-1; D may be TRBD1 (6 bases). From germline, CDR1 is SNHLY and CDR2 FYNNEI. V lost 7 bases to trimming and J lost 4 bases, with 17 bases between them. CDR3 length equals 15 residues.

This chain connects TRBV4-1 to TRBJ2-1, with 11 bases that match TRBD2. Germline V CDR1 and CDR2: MGHRA, YSYEKL. The CDR3 runs to 19 residues. Losses at the gene ends were 1 base for V and 2 bases for J; bases not matched to a gene: 10. CDR3 nucleotides: TGCGCCAGCAGCCAAGGCCTAGGGCTAGCGGGGGGAACCTACAATGAGCAGTTCTTC. Protein sequence: CASSQGLGLAGGTYNEQFF.

The genes are TRBV19 and TRBJ2-3; the D gene is possibly TRBD2 (6 bases). CDR3 size: 15 residues. Germline V gives CDR1 LNHDA, CDR2 SQIVND (reference sequence). Trimming shortened V by 3 bases and J by 0 bases, and 10 bases separated the two germline ends. CDR3 region: CASSMSAGSTDTQYF. In DNA, the CDR3 is TGTGCCAGTAGTATGTCGGCGGGGAGCACAGATACGCAGTATTTT.

The rearrangement uses TRBV7-6 and TRBJ2-5, with 10 bases aligning to TRBD2. Per germline, CDR1 SGHVS and CDR2 FNYEAQ. The J segment lost 4 bases and the V segment lost 4 bases, leaving 9 bases of the junction unmatched. This CDR3 contains 16 residues. CDR3 sequence: CASSSFSGGAGETQYF. In DNA, the CDR3 is TGTGCCAGCAGCTCATTCAGCGGGGGGGCCGGAGAGACCCAGTACTTC. Full variable domain (remainder filled in from reference TRBV7-6 and TRBJ2-5): GAGVSQSPRYKVTKRGQDVALRCDPISGHVSLYWYRQALGQGPEFLTYFNYEAQQDKSGLPNDRFSAERPEGSISTLTIQRTEQRDSAMYRCASSSFSGGAGETQYFGPGTRLLVL.

The J gene is TRBJ2-7, the V gene TRBV27; D uncertain. The CDR3 has 15 residues. Trimming stripped 0 bases from V and 2 bases from J, with 11 bases between. Per the germline V gene, CDR1 is MNHEY and CDR2 is SMNVEV (reference sequence). CDR3 nucleotides: TGTGCCAGCAGTTTATCAGCCGCCAAACCCTACGAGCAGTACTTC. Protein: CASSLSAAKPYEQYF.